This T cell receptor (beta chain) was recorded in a study of shared clonotypes between healthy human individuals. The table came from immunoSEQ multiplex PCR; TCRdb's copy has only in-frame clones and leaves some out. The table has about 610,000 clones, 95% to 96% seen once. The CDR3 extends over 15 amino acids. V lost 5 bases and J lost 3, with 14 bases in between. The germline V gene encodes CDR1 LNHDA and CDR2 SQIVND (reference sequence). Only CD45RO-negative cells positively selected for CCR7 counted as naive CD8 cells, so terminally differentiated effector memory CD45RA+ cells were excluded. This chain uses TRBV19 with TRBJ2-1; no clear D gene. The sequencing input was naive CD8+ T cells sorted from blood. The origin of this receptor is a woman younger than 45 in good health. The CDR3 reads CASSSRAVNYNEQFF. CDR3 nucleotides: TGTGCCAGTAGTTCCCGGGCCGTTAACTACAATGAGCAGTTCTTC.